This entry is about one T cell receptor (beta chain). These data originate in a study of blood T cell repertoires in COVID-19. Study context: Sites in the United States, Italy and Spain provided acute and convalescent COVID-19 samples. The analysed material was cDNA or gDNA that came from T cells, B-cell-depleted T cells, or PBMCs.

The CDR3 contains 16 residues. Germline V gene data show CDR1 as SGHTA and CDR2 as FQGNSA. The J segment lost 2 bases and the V segment lost 5 bases, leaving 10 bases of the junction unmatched. TCRdb keeps only in-frame clones here, not all; method: immunoSEQ multiplex PCR. The table has under 80,000 clones, approximately 83% seen once. The sequence came from a human donor in a cohort sampled during active COVID-19. The chain employs TRBV7-2 and TRBJ2-5; 8 nucleotides line up with TRBD2. Sequencing was done on a sample of peripheral blood. This CDR3 is CASSRQGGGRQETQYF. Written as DNA, the CDR3 is TGTGCCAGCAGCCGCCAAGGCGGGGGGCGGCAAGAGACCCAGTACTTC.